Reported below is one T cell receptor beta chain. Looked up from germline, CDR1 is SEHNR and CDR2 is FQNEAQ (reference sequence). Trimming removed 3 bases at V and 5 bases at J, with 8 bases between. The CDR3 extends over 13 amino acids. The data derive from a study of shared T cell receptors in the human thymus. Profiled with immunoSEQ multiplex PCR; TCRdb holds only in-frame clones, not every one. Of more than 550,000 clones in the sample, more than 75% were seen once. In addition, the sample was reused for a study of human thymus T cells. That source notes: Healthy Finnish infants undergoing corrective surgery for congenital heart defects were used as donors. Resections obtained during corrective heart surgery supplied the thymus tissue. Related research described thymic repertoires that were highly overlapping among unrelated individuals.

The sequenced sample consisted of thymocytes. The TCR sequence derives from a boy under three years old with a congenital heart defect. The V call is TRBV7-9, the J call TRBJ1-5; D not resolved. The CDR3 protein is CASSLGQDQPQHF. In DNA, the CDR3 is TGTGCCAGCAGCTTGGGCCAAGATCAGCCCCAGCATTTT.